The rows below give T cell receptor beta chains drawn from one sample of a study of T cell changes during pregnancy in multiple sclerosis. Here immunoSEQ multiplex PCR was the method, and the copy in TCRdb shows in-frame clones only, minus some. The data contain some 110,000 clones, around nine tenths of them singletons. Sequencing was performed on peripheral blood, taken in the third trimester of pregnancy. The origin of the receptors is a female donor with multiple sclerosis, enrolled in a pregnancy study. Each CDR3 is given with its conserved first and last residue. A D gene is named only where the DNA matches it firmly. Some rows have no size entry. The others give once, few or many, or a class for an expanded clone.

CDR3: CASTQAREEAFF
DNA: TGTGCCAGCACTCAGGCGCGGGAGGAAGCTTTCTTT
size: -
J: TRBJ1-1
V: TRBV6-6
D: -

CDR3: CATSRLAASSYNEQFF
DNA: TGTGCCACCAGCAGACTAGCCGCAAGCTCCTACAATGAGCAGTTCTTC
size: -
J: TRBJ2-1
V: TRBV15
D: -

CDR3: CASSRTSAYNEQFF
DNA: TGTGCCAGCAGCCGGACTAGCGCCTACAATGAGCAGTTCTTC
size: -
J: TRBJ2-1
V: TRBV14
D: TRBD2

CDR3: CASSPYTGELFF
DNA: TGTGCCAGCAGCCCATACACCGGGGAGCTGTTTTTT
size: once
J: TRBJ2-2
V: TRBV9
D: -

CDR3: CASSSIKTEVEAFF
DNA: TGTGCCAGCAGTTCCATAAAAACGGAGGTGGAAGCTTTCTTT
size: -
J: TRBJ1-1
V: TRBV2
D: -

CDR3: CASWESPGGGNQPQHF
DNA: TGTGCCAGCTGGGAGAGCCCCGGGGGAGGCAATCAGCCCCAGCATTTT
size: -
J: TRBJ1-5
V: TRBV27
D: -

CDR3: CASSHRTSATYEQYF
DNA: TGTGCCAGCAGCCATCGGACTAGCGCGACCTACGAGCAGTACTTC
size: -
J: TRBJ2-7
V: TRBV7-2
D: TRBD2

CDR3: CASSLSSGNNEQFF
DNA: TGTGCCAGCAGCTTATCTAGCGGGAACAATGAGCAGTTCTTC
size: -
J: TRBJ2-1
V: TRBV7-7
D: TRBD2

CDR3: CASSLNRGGRVYEQYF
DNA: TGTGCCAGCAGCCTTAACCGGGGGGGGCGCGTATACGAGCAGTACTTC
size: -
J: TRBJ2-7
V: TRBV5-6
D: TRBD2

CDR3: CASSLDRSASRRDTQYF
DNA: TGCGCCAGCAGCTTGGACAGATCCGCCAGCCGACGAGATACGCAGTATTTT
size: -
J: TRBJ2-3
V: TRBV5-1
D: -

CDR3: CASRTTKNTGELFF
DNA: TGTGCCAGCAGGACGACTAAGAACACCGGGGAGCTGTTTTTT
size: -
J: TRBJ2-2
V: TRBV6-1
D: -

CDR3: CASSEPGGWYQETQYF
DNA: TGCGCCAGCAGTGAGCCTGGCGGGTGGTACCAAGAGACCCAGTACTTC
size: -
J: TRBJ2-5
V: TRBV10-2
D: -

CDR3: CASSPQGQGDNEQFF
DNA: TGTGCCAGCTCTCCTCAGGGGCAGGGGGACAATGAGCAGTTCTTC
size: -
J: TRBJ2-1
V: TRBV28
D: TRBD1

CDR3: CASSPGPSEQYF
DNA: TGTGCCAGCAGTCCTGGGCCAAGCGAGCAGTACTTC
size: -
J: TRBJ2-7
V: TRBV28
D: -

CDR3: CAISGGLPHQYF
DNA: TGTGCCATCAGTGGAGGACTTCCCCATCAGTATTTT
size: -
J: TRBJ2-3
V: TRBV10-3
D: -

CDR3: CATQLDRVYTDTQYF
DNA: TGTGCCACCCAGCTGGACAGAGTCTACACAGATACGCAGTATTTT
size: -
J: TRBJ2-3
V: TRBV27
D: -

CDR3: CASSSHRPGAGANVLTF
DNA: TGTGCCAGCAGCTCTCATCGACCGGGGGCTGGGGCCAACGTCCTGACTTTC
size: once
J: TRBJ2-6
V: TRBV7-2
D: -

CDR3: CASGLAVTSSTDTQYF
DNA: TGTGCCAGCGGACTAGCGGTTACCTCTAGCACAGATACGCAGTATTTT
size: -
J: TRBJ2-3
V: TRBV27
D: TRBD2

CDR3: CASPGRTTKNIQYF
DNA: TGTGCCAGCCCGGGCAGGACAACCAAAAACATTCAGTACTTC
size: -
J: TRBJ2-4
V: TRBV6-4
D: -

CDR3: CASSFAGDSNQPQHF
DNA: TGCGCCAGCAGCTTCGCAGGGGACAGCAATCAGCCCCAGCATTTT
size: -
J: TRBJ1-5
V: TRBV5-1
D: -

CDR3: CASSARDTRNTIYF
DNA: TGTGCCAGCAGTGCCCGGGACACCAGAAACACCATATATTTT
size: -
J: TRBJ1-3
V: TRBV2
D: -

CDR3: CASSEFGWSSGNTIYF
DNA: TGTGCCAGCAGTGAATTTGGCTGGAGCTCTGGAAACACCATATATTTT
size: -
J: TRBJ1-3
V: TRBV25-1
D: -

CDR3: CAWNTGGGGNQPQHF
DNA: TGTGCCTGGAATACAGGGGGCGGAGGCAATCAGCCCCAGCATTTT
size: few
J: TRBJ1-5
V: TRBV30
D: TRBD1

CDR3: CASSLVAGQNSPLHF
DNA: TGTGCCAGCAGCTTGGTGGCAGGGCAAAATTCACCCCTCCACTTT
size: -
J: TRBJ1-6
V: TRBV5-8
D: -

CDR3: CASSPPNRDYVQETQYF
DNA: TGTGCCAGCTCACCACCCAACCGGGACTATGTCCAAGAGACCCAGTACTTC
size: -
J: TRBJ2-5
V: TRBV18
D: TRBD2

CDR3: CASSLASGQGNTIYF
DNA: TGTGCCAGCAGCTTAGCGTCAGGGCAAGGAAACACCATATATTTT
size: -
J: TRBJ1-3
V: TRBV7-9
D: -

CDR3: CASSENSDTGELFF
DNA: TGTGCCAGCAGTGAGAATAGCGATACCGGGGAGCTGTTTTTT
size: -
J: TRBJ2-2
V: TRBV6-4
D: -

CDR3: CASTFGQGASEAFF
DNA: TGTGCCAGCACCTTTGGACAGGGGGCGTCGGAAGCTTTCTTT
size: -
J: TRBJ1-1
V: TRBV9
D: TRBD1

CDR3: CASSLRDRGYEQYF
DNA: TGTGCCAGCAGCCTCCGGGACAGGGGTTACGAGCAGTACTTC
size: -
J: TRBJ2-7
V: TRBV27
D: TRBD1

CDR3: CASSFRYNEQFF
DNA: TGTGCCAGCAGCTTTAGATACAATGAGCAGTTCTTC
size: -
J: TRBJ2-1
V: TRBV7-2
D: -

CDR3: CATTEATNYGYTF
DNA: TGTGCCACCACTGAAGCGACTAACTATGGCTACACCTTC
size: -
J: TRBJ1-2
V: TRBV19
D: -

CDR3: CASSKFVQGNLNYGYTF
DNA: TGTGCCAGTAGCAAATTCGTACAGGGAAATCTTAACTATGGCTACACCTTC
size: -
J: TRBJ1-2
V: TRBV19
D: -

CDR3: CASSAASGADTQYF
DNA: TGCGCCAGCAGCGCCGCTAGCGGGGCGGATACGCAGTATTTT
size: -
J: TRBJ2-3
V: TRBV5-1
D: TRBD2

CDR3: CASSSRTPRNIQYF
DNA: TGTGCCAGCAGCTCCCGGACTCCCCGCAACATTCAGTACTTC
size: -
J: TRBJ2-4
V: TRBV5-6
D: -

CDR3: CATRTGGWVSPLHF
DNA: TGTGCCACCAGGACAGGGGGATGGGTTTCACCCCTCCACTTT
size: -
J: TRBJ1-6
V: TRBV19
D: TRBD1

CDR3: CASSLRSGGLNEQFF
DNA: TGTGCCAGTAGTCTCCGGAGCGGGGGGTTGAATGAGCAGTTCTTC
size: -
J: TRBJ2-1
V: TRBV19
D: TRBD2

CDR3: CASSSQGSSYEQYF
DNA: TGTGCCAGCAGCTCCCAGGGGTCCTCCTACGAGCAGTACTTC
size: -
J: TRBJ2-7
V: TRBV5-4
D: -

CDR3: CASSLEAGGYNEQFF
DNA: TGTGCCAGCAGCTTAGAAGCGGGGGGTTACAATGAGCAGTTCTTC
size: -
J: TRBJ2-1
V: TRBV7-3
D: TRBD2

CDR3: CASSPGTAYEQYF
DNA: TGTGCCAGCTCCCCCGGGACAGCCTACGAGCAGTACTTC
size: -
J: TRBJ2-7
V: TRBV18
D: TRBD1

CDR3: CASSQDLARDEQFF
DNA: TGTGCCAGCAGCCAGGATTTAGCCCGGGATGAGCAGTTCTTC
size: -
J: TRBJ2-1
V: TRBV4-2
D: -